The clone carrying this TCR beta chain has at least ten counts. The data stem from a study of naive and memory T cell subsets. Per the germline V gene, CDR1 is SQVTM and CDR2 is ANQGSEA. The length of the CDR3 is 12 residues. Unmatched junction bases numbered 4, after V lost 3 bases and J lost 12 bases. Whole-blood samples were around 2.5 ml of peripheral blood from healthy adult volunteers. The library had UMIs added by 3' ligation of an oligonucleotide to TCR cDNA. For blood and skin samples, reverse transcription used TCR alpha and beta constant primers. Ligated cDNA underwent four rounds of PCR with nested alpha and beta constant region primers and SP2. Each CDR3 protein gets one entry after TCRdb re-called the 5' RACE reads with MiXCR. The sample lists approximately 22,000 distinct CDR3 sequences; around 4% were seen once.

The rearrangement links TRBV29-1 to TRBJ2-1; 11 nucleotides agree with TRBD2. This clonotype originated in a male donor in good health. The CDR3: CSVDGLAGGQFF. CDR3 DNA: TGCAGCGTTGATGGACTAGCGGGCGGGCAGTTCTTC.